This entry lists 4 T cell receptor beta chains sequenced from one sample in a study of vaccination effects on CD4 cells after COVID-19. ViraFEST used viral peptide pools to expand antigen-specific CD4+ T cells before sequencing. Between days 9 and 11 of culture, CD4+ T cells were separated out. Between March and December 2020, the person had a SARS-CoV-2 infection that PCR confirmed. These receptors' targets are unknown. TCRdb's copy holds only in-frame clones and misses some; the assay was immunoSEQ multiplex PCR. Of 42,000 or so clones detected, roughly 70% appear once; the ten largest clones hold more than 30%. The material was CD4+ T cells from PBMCs cultured with a peptide pool, obtained before COVID-19 vaccination. The receptor source for this set is a human donor who had a prior SARS-CoV-2 infection.

This clone was recorded once. The chain joins TRBV21-1 to TRBJ2-1; the table gives TRBD1 as D, unverified against the DNA. TRBV21-1 corresponds to a pseudogene. The CDR3 length is 15 residues. The DNA for the CDR3 is TGTGCCAGCAGCCCTCCGACAGGGTCCTACAATGAGCAGTTCTTC. As protein: CASSPPTGSYNEQFF.

The chain uses TRBV5-1 and TRBJ2-5, with D perhaps being TRBD1 or TRBD2 (5 bases each). Trimming removed 9 bases at V and 1 base at J, with 16 bases between. The CDR3 loop spans 14 amino acids. CDR1 and CDR2 (germline): SGHRS, YFSETQ. CDR3 sequence (DNA): TGCGCCACCAGGGAGTGGCCCAGCCAAGAGACCCAGTACTTC. It codes for CATREWPSQETQYF.

V usage is TRBV12-3 or TRBV12-4 and J usage is TRBJ1-4; no firm D call. This CDR3 has 13 residues. V gave up 6 bases and J gave up 5 bases, with 10 bases separating them. The CDR3 nucleotides read TGTGCCAGCAGCCCCCAGTCCAATGAAAAACTGTTTTTT. The encoded protein is CASSPQSNEKLFF.

This chain connects TRBV6-2 or TRBV6-3 to TRBJ1-1, with D perhaps matching TRBD1 (5 bases). There are 14 residues in the CDR3. Trimming took 5 bases from V and 2 from J, leaving 12 bases between them. CDR1 is MNHEY and CDR2 is SVGEGT in the germline V gene. CDR3 amino acids: CASSGPGRNTEAFF. Here the CDR3 DNA reads TGTGCCAGCAGTGGGCCGGGACGTAACACTGAAGCTTTCTTT.